One sample yielded the 8 T cell receptor beta chains listed below, sequenced in a study of control samples from healthy donors and cancer patients. Measured with immunoSEQ multiplex PCR; TCRdb has only the in-frame clones, and not every one. The sample yields some 77,000 clones, around nine tenths seen once. The sequencing sample was made of blood. These TCRs come from an older woman in good health.

The genes are TRBV3-1 (or the pseudogene TRBV3-2) and TRBJ2-2; 9 nucleotides agree with TRBD1. The CDR3 covers 14 residues. Germline V CDR1 and CDR2: LGHDT, YNNKEL (reference sequence). The junction had 5 bases not matched to a gene; V was cut back by 7 bases and J by 5 bases. CDR3 in DNA: TGTGCCAGCAAGGACAGGGGCTGGACCGGGGAGCTGTTTTTT. Protein sequence: CASKDRGWTGELFF.

This clone was seen a single time. J is TRBJ2-2 and V is TRBV14, with a weak D call TRBD1 (5 bases). The ends were cut back, 4 bases at V and 0 bases at J, with 12 bases in the middle. This CDR3 region has 16 residues. Germline V gives CDR1 SGHDN, CDR2 FVKESK. The CDR3 DNA reads TGTGCCAGCAGCCCCTGGGGCAGGCCGAACACCGGGGAGCTGTTTTTT. It codes for CASSPWGRPNTGELFF.

The CDR3 here is CASSQNSPLHF. As DNA, the CDR3 is TGTGCCAGCAGCCAAAATTCACCCCTCCACTTT. V usage is TRBV3-1 (or the pseudogene TRBV3-2) and J usage is TRBJ1-6; D gene unclear. The germline V gene has CDR1 LGHDT and CDR2 YNNKEL (reference sequence). The CDR3 contains 11 residues. The V gene lost 2 bases and the J gene lost 7 bases, with 0 bases spanning the gap.

V and J are TRBV28 and TRBJ1-6; 7 bases match TRBD1. The CDR3 is made up of 15 amino acids. Losses at the gene ends were 7 bases for V and 6 bases for J; bases not matched to a gene: 9. The germline gives CDR1 MDHEN, CDR2 SYDVKM. Here the CDR3 reads CASTPTGTANSPLHF. The CDR3 DNA reads as TGTGCCAGCACTCCAACCGGGACAGCTAATTCACCCCTCCACTTT. Based on the CDR3 plus reference TRBV28 and TRBJ1-6, the full variable domain is DVKVTQSSRYLVKRTGEKVFLECVQDMDHENMFWYRQDPGLGLRLIYFSYDVKMKEKGDIPEGYSVSREKKERFSLILESASTNQTSMYLCASTPTGTANSPLHFGNGTRLTVT.

This chain links TRBV19 with TRBJ1-2; unclear D gene. The germline V and J ends were trimmed by 1 base and 4 bases, with 13 bases remaining between them. CDR3 length equals 15 residues. Germline V CDR1 and CDR2: LNHDA, SQIVND (reference sequence). CDR3 sequence reads: CASSIAFVGGYGYTF. The CDR3 DNA is TGTGCCAGTAGTATAGCGTTCGTGGGTGGCTATGGCTACACCTTC.

The chain recombines TRBV4-1 with TRBJ2-3; D is unresolved. V dropped 3 bases and J dropped 0 bases, with 7 bases sitting between them. This CDR3 is built from 14 residues. CDR1 is MGHRA, CDR2 YSYEKL, per germline. The CDR3 DNA reads TGCGCCAGCAGCCATCCCAGTAGCACAGATACGCAGTATTTT. Its protein is CASSHPSSTDTQYF.

The chain couples TRBV15 to TRBJ2-5; 7 bases match TRBD2. Trimming removed 2 bases from V and 2 bases from J; junction bases left unmatched: 5. Per the germline V gene, CDR1 is LNHNV and CDR2 is YYDKDF (reference sequence). This CDR3 has 15 residues. The CDR3 DNA reads as TGTGCCACCAGCAGATCTGGGGGGGGGCAAGAGACCCAGTACTTC. Its translation is CATSRSGGGQETQYF.

The chain links TRBV5-1 to TRBJ1-6, with D perhaps TRBD1 (5 bases). This CDR3 comprises 15 residues. The germline gives CDR1 SGHRS, CDR2 YFSETQ. Trimming pared 0 bases from V and 5 bases from J, leaving 9 bases between. The CDR3 loop reads CASSLEQAHNSPLHF. CDR3 coding DNA: TGCGCCAGCAGCTTGGAACAGGCCCATAATTCACCCCTCCACTTT.